This is a list of T cell receptor beta chains from one sample in a study of metastatic and nonmetastatic thyroid tumors. TCRdb reprocessed the PCR reads using MiXCR. The sample includes around 64,000 clones, approximately 4.1% of them seen just once. Sequencing input: blood. The receptors derive from a female donor with papillary thyroid cancer or a benign thyroid nodule (not recorded which). Some clones in this sample may be carry-over from other donors' samples. CDR3s include the opening cysteine and the closing phenylalanine or tryptophan. D genes are given only for firm matches. A row's size may be missing; if present it is once, few, many or a size class.

clone size	J gene	D gene	V gene	CDR3 protein	CDR3 DNA
many	TRBJ1-2	TRBD1	TRBV6-1	CASSEAIGQGSYGYTF	TGTGCCAGCAGTGAAGCGATCGGACAGGGTTCCTATGGCTACACCTTC
many	TRBJ2-1	TRBD1	TRBV7-9	CASSPGTARSYNEQFF	TGTGCCAGCAGCCCCGGGACAGCCCGCTCCTACAATGAGCAGTTCTTC
NA	TRBJ2-7	NA	TRBV6-2/TRBV6-3	CASSYGVAGVREQYF	TGTGCCAGCAGTTACGGCGTTGCTGGAGTCCGCGAGCAGTACTTC
NA	TRBJ2-2	TRBD1	TRBV6-2/TRBV6-3	CASSLQGSNTGELFF	TGTGCCAGCAGTCTACAGGGGTCGAACACCGGTGAGCTGTTTTTT
many	TRBJ1-1	NA	TRBV6-1	CASTVGLNTEAFF	TGTGCCAGCACCGTAGGGCTGAACACTGAAGCTTTCTTT
many	TRBJ2-2	NA	TRBV7-9	CASLGRGPLTGELFF	TGTGCCAGCCTAGGGCGAGGGCCTTTAACCGGGGAGCTGTTTTTT
few	TRBJ2-7	TRBD2	TRBV28	CASIPGDSGSYEQYF	TGTGCCAGCATTCCCGGAGATAGCGGGTCCTACGAGCAGTACTTC
few	TRBJ2-2	NA	TRBV20-1	CSARGTNTGELFF	TGCAGTGCTAGAGGAACGAACACCGGGGAGCTGTTTTTT
many	TRBJ2-1	NA	TRBV6-1	CASVTGKGSEQFF	TGTGCCAGCGTGACGGGCAAGGGGTCTGAGCAGTTCTTC
many	TRBJ1-2	NA	TRBV20-1	CSARDPTAYGYTF	TGCAGTGCTAGAGACCCGACAGCGTATGGCTACACCTTC
many	TRBJ2-1	TRBD1	TRBV12-3/TRBV12-4	CASSDTGTGGRVGEQFF	TGTGCCAGCAGTGACACCGGGACAGGGGGCCGAGTCGGTGAGCAGTTCTTC
many	TRBJ2-7	TRBD2	TRBV6-6	CASSYSWGLAGDYEQYF	TGTGCCAGCAGTTACTCCTGGGGACTAGCGGGAGACTACGAGCAGTACTTC
many	TRBJ2-6	NA	TRBV11-2	CASSWTVYGANVLTF	TGTGCCAGCAGCTGGACAGTATATGGGGCCAACGTCCTGACTTTC
many	TRBJ1-1	TRBD1	TRBV18	CASSPRGPEMTEAFF	TGTGCCAGCTCGCCGAGGGGGCCCGAAATGACTGAAGCTTTCTTT
many	TRBJ2-1	NA	TRBV5-8	CASSLGVGSSYNEQFF	TGTGCCAGCAGCTTGGGTGTCGGGAGCTCCTACAATGAGCAGTTCTTC
few	TRBJ2-1	TRBD2	TRBV18	CASSPKAAGGAVREQFF	TGTGCCAGCTCACCAAAGGCGGCGGGGGGGGCTGTGAGGGAGCAGTTCTTC
NA	TRBJ1-2	NA	TRBV12-3/TRBV12-4	CASSSLSTGTGYTF	TGTGCCAGCAGTTCGCTATCGACAGGTACTGGCTACACCTTC
many	TRBJ2-3	NA	TRBV7-3	CASSSTLTDTQYF	TGTGCCAGCAGCTCCACCCTCACAGATACGCAGTATTTT
NA	TRBJ1-1	NA	TRBV28	CASSHPGFQNAFF	TGTGCCAGCAGTCACCCGGGATTCCAGAACGCTTTCTTT
many	TRBJ2-3	TRBD2	TRBV5-1	CASRYQREGDTQYF	TGCGCCAGCAGATACCAGCGGGAGGGCGATACGCAGTATTTT
many	TRBJ2-5	TRBD2	TRBV11-3	CASSRQGTSGVSIQETQYF	TGTGCCAGCAGCCGACAGGGGACTAGCGGAGTCTCCATACAAGAGACCCAGTACTTC
many	TRBJ1-4	TRBD1	TRBV29-1	CSVRTGGDEKLFF	TGCAGCGTTCGAACAGGGGGCGACGAAAAACTGTTTTTT
few	TRBJ1-1	NA	TRBV5-1	CASSLGALMNTEAFF	TGCGCCAGCAGCTTGGGGGCTCTAATGAACACTGAAGCTTTCTTT
many	TRBJ1-6	TRBD1	TRBV11-3	CASSPEGANSPLHF	TGTGCCAGCAGTCCCGAGGGGGCTAATTCACCCCTCCACTTT
once	TRBJ1-5	TRBD1	TRBV6-1	CASRRTGGLYQPQHF	TGTGCCAGCAGACGGACAGGGGGACTCTATCAGCCCCAGCATTTT
NA	TRBJ1-4	NA	TRBV7-8	CASSLPEAAGANENLFF	TGTGCCAGCAGCTTGCCGGAAGCGGCAGGGGCTAATGAAAACCTGTTTTTT
many	TRBJ2-3	TRBD2	TRBV3-1	CASSGRGSSGSSDTQYF	TGTGCCAGCAGCGGGCGGGGCTCTAGCGGGAGTTCAGATACGCAGTATTTT
many	TRBJ2-4	TRBD1	TRBV2	CASSRQGAENIQYF	TGTGCCAGCAGTAGACAGGGGGCTGAAAACATTCAGTACTTC
few	TRBJ1-5	NA	TRBV6-1	CASILDRGPYINQPQHF	TGTGCCAGCATCCTGGACAGAGGCCCGTATATCAATCAGCCCCAGCATTTT
many	TRBJ1-3	NA	TRBV6-1	CASRNTGTGNTIYF	TGTGCCAGCAGAAACACAGGGACCGGAAACACCATATATTTT
many	TRBJ2-1	NA	TRBV19	CASSNRKADEQFF	TGTGCCAGTAGTAATCGCAAAGCAGATGAGCAGTTCTTC
NA	TRBJ2-3	TRBD2	TRBV24-1	CATSDPFSGFSDTQYF	TGTGCCACCAGTGATCCCTTTAGCGGGTTTTCGGATACGCAGTATTTT
many	TRBJ2-7	TRBD2	TRBV20-1	CSARVWGTSGYEQYF	TGCAGTGCTAGAGTCTGGGGGACTAGCGGGTACGAGCAGTACTTC
NA	TRBJ2-1	NA	TRBV12-5	CASGLTHLRQFF	TGTGCTAGTGGTTTGACCCATCTTCGGCAGTTCTTC
NA	TRBJ2-7	NA	TRBV12-3/TRBV12-4	CASSDGESMKQYF	TGTGCCAGCAGTGATGGCGAATCTATGAAGCAGTACTTC
many	TRBJ2-5	NA	TRBV20-1	CSARDPGDQETQYF	TGCAGTGCTAGAGATCCGGGAGATCAAGAGACCCAGTACTTC
many	TRBJ1-4	TRBD1	TRBV27	CASSNRGFDEKLFF	TGTGCCAGCAGTAACAGGGGTTTCGACGAAAAACTGTTTTTT
NA	TRBJ2-2	NA	TRBV5-1	CASSSLPANTGELFF	TGCGCCAGCAGCTCACTGCCGGCTAACACCGGGGAGCTTTTTTTT